The clone carrying this T cell receptor beta chain has just a few counts. From germline, CDR1 is SGHRS and CDR2 YFSETQ. The junction had 7 bases not matched to a gene; V was cut back by 5 bases and J by 2 bases. This CDR3 is built from 14 residues. The source of the sample is a study of T-cell reconstitution after alpha-beta-depleted transplantation in children. For TCRbeta, the library was prepared with unique molecular identifiers. TCRdb itself ran the PCR reads through MiXCR, one entry per CDR3 protein. Here the sample spans around 370,000 distinct CDR3 sequences, over 9% being singletons. The starting material was PBMCs from the stem cell graft donor, obtained from the stem cell graft. V usage is TRBV5-1 and J usage is TRBJ2-7; 7 bases are shared with TRBD1. The sequence was collected from a human donor who donated a stem cell graft to a child with acute lymphoblastic leukemia. CDR3 region: CASRSPGQAYEQYF. The CDR3 region has the DNA TGCGCCAGCAGGTCCCCCGGACAGGCCTACGAGCAGTACTTC. Drawing the rest from reference TRBV5-1 and TRBJ2-7, the complete variable domain is KAGVTQTPRYLIKTRGQQVTLSCSPISGHRSVSWYQQTPGQGLQFLFEYFSETQRNKGNFPGRFSGRQFSNSRSEMNVSTLELGDSALYLCASRSPGQAYEQYFGPGTRLTVT.